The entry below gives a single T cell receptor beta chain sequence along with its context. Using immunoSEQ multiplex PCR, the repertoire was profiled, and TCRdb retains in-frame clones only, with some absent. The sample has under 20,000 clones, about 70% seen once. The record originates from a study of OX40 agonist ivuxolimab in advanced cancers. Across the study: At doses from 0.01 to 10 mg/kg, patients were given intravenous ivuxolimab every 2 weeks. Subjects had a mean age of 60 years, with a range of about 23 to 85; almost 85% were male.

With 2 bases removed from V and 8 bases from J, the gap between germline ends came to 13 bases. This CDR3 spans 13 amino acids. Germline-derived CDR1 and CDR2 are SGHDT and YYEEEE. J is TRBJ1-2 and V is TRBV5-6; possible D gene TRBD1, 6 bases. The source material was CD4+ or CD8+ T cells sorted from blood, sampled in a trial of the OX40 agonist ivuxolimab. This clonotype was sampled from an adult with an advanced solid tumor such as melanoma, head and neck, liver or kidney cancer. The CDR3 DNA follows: TGTGCCAGCAGCTTCATGGGGGCCTGGGGCTACACCTTC. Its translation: CASSFMGAWGYTF.